This TCR beta chain emerged from a study of shared clonotypes between healthy human individuals. Libraries were prepared by immunoSEQ multiplex PCR; TCRdb keeps only in-frame clonotypes and omits some of them. The data show 1.5 million to 2.5 million clones, approximately 94% seen once. Selected positively for CCR7 and CD45RO-negative, naive CD8 cells excluded terminally differentiated effector memory CD45RA+ cells. Donors, healthy HIV-negative adults, lacked recent acute infections or vaccinations. Germline CDR1 GTSNPN, CDR2 SVGIG (reference sequence). CDR3 length equals 15 residues. The J segment lost 1 base and the V segment lost 4 bases, leaving 8 bases of the junction unmatched.

The chain is built from TRBV30 and TRBJ1-1; 8 positions match TRBD1. The specimen sequenced was naive CD8+ T cells sorted from blood. The source of this sequence is a man younger than 30 in good health. Here the CDR3 reads CAWKGTDRENTEAFF. CDR3 sequence (DNA): TGTGCCTGGAAGGGGACGGACAGGGAGAACACTGAAGCTTTCTTT. Supplemented by reference TRBV30 and TRBJ1-1, the full variable domain reads SQTIHQWPATLVQPVGSPLSLECTVEGTSNPNLYWYRQAAGRGLQLLFYSVGIGQISSEVPQNLSASRPQDRQFILSSKKLLLSDSGFYLCAWKGTDRENTEAFFGQGTRLTVV.